The T cell receptor beta chain under discussion was sequenced for a study of vaccination and CD4 T cells after COVID-19 (dated by TCRdb to between 2021 and 2022). Turning to the overall study: SARS-CoV-2 positivity had been established in the convalescent patients by nasal swab PCR, and mild disease was recorded in roughly 10 of these patients and severe disease in one. The convalescent cohort comprised six males and four females, including two Hispanic individuals, seven Caucasians, two Asians and one multiracial person. Participants received two doses of either the Pfizer-BioNTech BNT162b2 vaccine (n=8) or the Moderna mRNA-1273 vaccine (n=2). Post-COVID blood samples from convalescent patients were collected a median of roughly 100 days after diagnosis, with a range of about 35 to 180 days. Post-vaccine blood samples were obtained a median of about 77 days after the second vaccine dose, with a range of roughly 12 to 250 days. Culture stimuli were overlapping spike peptide pools from SARS-CoV-2 and from the common cold coronaviruses HCoV-NL63, HCoV-OC43 and HCoV-229E. Control cultures used a CEFX viral epitope pool as positive control, an HIV-1 Nef peptide pool as negative control, or no peptide. The spike-specific CD4+ TCR repertoire was compared before and after mRNA vaccination in approximately 9 COVID-19 convalescent patients and a few infection-naive healthy vaccine recipients.

Points the paper makes about the study in general: The median count of SARS-CoV-2-reactive clonotypes went up from approximately 22 after infection to around 38 after vaccination, although the change was not significant. Nearly all vaccine-specific clones in convalescent patients (304 of 307) were mono-reactive for SARS-CoV-2 spike rather than cross-reactive with common cold coronaviruses. In convalescent patients, a median around 83% of post-vaccine SARS-CoV-2-reactive clones were detected only after vaccination, and vaccine-specific priming was suggested by this finding. The study included relatively few convalescent patients and did not analyze early timepoints after natural infection.

Relative to germline, V is 0 bases shorter and J is 8 bases shorter, with 20 bases between their ends. From cysteine to phenylalanine, the CDR3 is 18 amino acids long. Only CDR3 DNA is held: 54 bases, read in frame from base 1. As encoded in the germline V gene (reference sequence), CDR1 is LNHDA while CDR2 is SQIVND. The treatment or condition label on this specimen signifies: roughly ten-day PBMC culture with coronavirus spike peptide pools or control peptides (ViraFEST assay). The ViraFEST assay was used in the study, in which antigen-specific T cells were expanded with peptide pools and expanded clonotypes were subsequently identified by TCR sequencing. The convalescent patients' positive SARS-CoV-2 PCR tests fell between March and December 2020, which was before the Alpha, Beta and Delta variants emerged in the United States. Each well held around 2 million PBMCs cultured in IMDM containing around 5% human AB serum and approximately 9.8 IU/ml IL-2, with 10 ug/ml peptide pools added. On days 3 and 7, half of the culture medium was replaced with fresh IL-2-containing medium. Once the cells had been in culture for around 10 days, the EasySep CD4+ T cell isolation kit was used to isolate CD4+ T cells by negative selection. PBMCs were separated from whole blood using Ficoll-Paque Plus gradient centrifugation and then either used fresh or cryopreserved at -140C. Triplicate wells were generally used for each culture condition.

As concerns this clonotype: Its target antigen remains unknown. No base quality values were provided; no much bigger clone lies one nucleotide off.

The receptor library was made with PCR. DNA from cultured CD4+ T cells underwent TCR sequencing with the Oncomine TCR Beta short-read assay at the Johns Hopkins FTIC core. Genomic DNA was extracted from the cultured CD4+ T cells with the QIAamp micro DNA kit. Oncomine TCR Beta libraries from cultured CD4+ T cells were pooled with unique dual indexes and sequenced on an Illumina iSeq 100. In the paper's pipeline: Non-productive sequences were filtered out, and CDR3s that did not start with C, did not end with F or W, or were shorter than 7 amino acids were discarded. Antigen-specific clonotypes were identified with the MANAFEST web application by comparing peptide-stimulated wells with reference and other culture wells. Positive clones required FDR below 0.05, an odds ratio above 5, and productive frequency above 0.1% in at least two of three replicate wells. A clonotype counted as cross-reactive if it showed significant expansion both in the SARS-CoV-2 spike wells and in at least one common cold coronavirus spike condition. CDR3 homology was assessed with Levenshtein distances (stringdist) and unrooted phylogenetic trees (ape) in R version 3.6.1. TCRdb took the public reads, trimmed them with fastp at Q25, ran MiXCR for clone calling and kept in-frame beta chains. Entries are consolidated by CDR3 protein sequence, retaining the most common genes and DNA. V and J calls and clone size were set by TCRdb, not the authors. The sample table contains approximately 14,000 distinct CDR3 sequences; only one count was recorded for roughly 40% of them. The ten biggest clones cover about 15% of the sample.

The rearrangement combines TRBV19 with TRBJ1-6; possibly the D gene is TRBD1, per 5 matching bases. The sequence was collected from a human donor who had recovered from COVID-19. The material sequenced was CD4+ T cells from blood, cultured in vitro. CDR3 reads: CASSIDALSGGVYSPLHF. The bases are TGTGCCAGTAGTATAGATGCACTTTCGGGGGGTGTGTATTCACCCCTCCACTTT.